A selection of T cell receptor beta chains follows, all from one sample in a study of CD8 T cells in ankylosing spondylitis. MiXCR, run by TCRdb on the 5' RACE reads, gives a single entry per CDR3 protein. The repertoire has about 160,000 distinct CDR3 sequences, about 42% of them found once; the top ten carry approximately 14%. The specimen was synovial fluid, either unsorted or a sorted T cell fraction (not recorded which). The source of these receptors is a male donor with ankylosing spondylitis. The CDR3 runs from the conserved cysteine through the conserved F or W. The D gene is left open where the match is weak. Size tells how often a clone was seen (once, few, many) or the class of an expanded clone, and some rows leave it out.

V	J	size	D	CDR3	DNA
TRBV10-3	TRBJ2-7	many	NA	CAISDPGKSSYEQYF	TGTGCCATCAGTGATCCAGGGAAAAGCTCCTACGAGCAGTACTTC
TRBV5-1	TRBJ2-1	NA	TRBD2	CASSWALAASSYNEQFF	TGCGCCAGCAGCTGGGCACTAGCGGCGAGCTCCTACAATGAGCAGTTCTTC
TRBV6-6	TRBJ1-2	NA	NA	CASSYGNYGYTF	TGTGCCAGCAGTTACGGGAACTATGGCTACACCTTC
TRBV12-3/TRBV12-4	TRBJ2-1	many	TRBD2	CASSLWREGPDEQFF	TGTGCCAGCAGTTTATGGCGGGAGGGCCCTGATGAGCAGTTCTTC
TRBV28	TRBJ2-3	once	NA	CATQFLRDGTDTQYF	TGTGCCACCCAGTTTCTTCGAGACGGGACAGATACGCAGTATTTT
TRBV20-1	TRBJ1-2	NA	TRBD1	CSAPKSTGVGYGYTF	TGCAGTGCGCCGAAAAGCACAGGGGTGGGGTATGGCTACACCTTC
TRBV6-2/TRBV6-3	TRBJ1-5	NA	NA	CASSYLQGLAWPQHF	TGTGCCAGCAGTTACTTACAGGGCCTTGCATGGCCCCAGCATTTT
TRBV20-1	TRBJ2-2	few	NA	CSAWGLNTGELFF	TGCAGTGCTTGGGGACTGAACACCGGGGAGCTGTTTTTT
TRBV7-6	TRBJ2-2	NA	TRBD1	CASRRQGKSTGELFF	TGTGCCAGCAGAAGACAGGGAAAGAGCACCGGGGAGCTGTTTTTT
TRBV12-3/TRBV12-4	TRBJ2-2	once	NA	CASSSGVVDTGELFF	TGTGCCAGCAGCTCGGGGGTAGTGGACACCGGGGAGCTGTTTTTT